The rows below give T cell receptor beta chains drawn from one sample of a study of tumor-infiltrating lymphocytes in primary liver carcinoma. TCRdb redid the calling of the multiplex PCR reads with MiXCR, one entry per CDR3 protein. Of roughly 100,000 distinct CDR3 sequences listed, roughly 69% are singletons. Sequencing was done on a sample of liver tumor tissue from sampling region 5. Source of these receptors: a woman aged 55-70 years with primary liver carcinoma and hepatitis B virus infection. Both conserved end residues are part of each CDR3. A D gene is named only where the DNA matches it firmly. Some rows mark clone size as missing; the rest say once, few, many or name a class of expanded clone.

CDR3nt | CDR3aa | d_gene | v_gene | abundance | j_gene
TGTGCCAGCAGGGTGACTGCAAACAATGAGCAGTTCTTC | CASRVTANNEQFF | NA | TRBV6-2/TRBV6-3 | medium-sized | TRBJ2-1
TGTGCCAGCAGTTACGGCGCCGGCAATCAGCCCCAGCATTTT | CASSYGAGNQPQHF | NA | TRBV6-2/TRBV6-3 | many | TRBJ1-5
TGTGCCTGGAGTGTAGTACTTGACTCTGGCTACACCTTC | CAWSVVLDSGYTF | NA | TRBV30 | many | TRBJ1-2
TGTGCCTGGATGGCGAAATCCGGGACAGGGAATATTGGGCAGTACTTC | CAWMAKSGTGNIGQYF | TRBD1 | TRBV30 | many | TRBJ2-7
TGTGCCGTCAGGGAGAGGGACAATGAGCAGTTCTTC | CAVRERDNEQFF | NA | TRBV11-3 | NA | TRBJ2-1
TGTGCCACCTCTAGGGACAGGGGGCACGAGCAGTACTTC | CATSRDRGHEQYF | TRBD1 | TRBV14 | many | TRBJ2-7
TGCAGCGTTGTCAGGGACTACGAGCAGTATTTC | CSVVRDYEQYF | TRBD2 | TRBV29-1 | NA | TRBJ2-7
TGTGCCAGCAGCTGGGTCCCGGGACTAGAGGTAAATGAGCAGTTCTTC | CASSWVPGLEVNEQFF | TRBD2 | TRBV5-6 | many | TRBJ2-1
TGCAGCGCTAGGGGACTAGTGGTGTACTCCTACGAGCAGTACTTC | CSARGLVVYSYEQYF | TRBD2 | TRBV29-1 | NA | TRBJ2-7
TGCAGCGGGGGTCATGGTTATGAGTACGAGCAGTACTTC | CSGGHGYEYEQYF | NA | TRBV29-1 | NA | TRBJ2-7
TGTGCCAGCAGCCAACCCCCACCGGCAGGGGCGGTTAAGCTGTTTTTT | CASSQPPPAGAVKLFF | NA | TRBV3-1 | NA | TRBJ2-2
TGTGCCCGGGGGGGGCCGTTGATGAATTCACCCCTCCACTTT | CARGGPLMNSPLHF | NA | TRBV30 | many | TRBJ1-6
TGTGGCAGCAGCTTAAGGCAATGTGCGGGGGAGTCTCACTTT | CGSSLRQCAGESHF | TRBD2 | TRBV11-1 | NA | TRBJ2-3
TGTGCCAGCAGCGAATCAGGGGGAGAATATGGCTACACCTTC | CASSESGGEYGYTF | TRBD1 | TRBV28 | NA | TRBJ1-2
TGTGCCTGCAGTGTCAGACAGTGGTTAGATACGCAGTATTTT | CACSVRQWLDTQYF | NA | TRBV6-1 | once | TRBJ2-3
TGTGCCAGCAGCGTGACTAACAGAGGCCAATACAATGAGCAGTTCTTC | CASSVTNRGQYNEQFF | NA | TRBV11-3 | NA | TRBJ2-1
TGTGCCAACAGCCGGGACATCAACACTAAAGCTTTCTTT | CANSRDINTKAFF | NA | TRBV6-5 | NA | TRBJ1-1
TGTGCCAGCAGCTCGGGACGCGTCTATGAAAAACTGTTTTTT | CASSSGRVYEKLFF | NA | TRBV11-2 | NA | TRBJ1-4
TGCAGCGTTGAAGCAGGGTCTGATGGCTACACCTTC | CSVEAGSDGYTF | NA | TRBV29-1 | many | TRBJ1-2
TGTGCCAGCCATTCGGGGACTAGCGTCTACGAGCAGTACTTC | CASHSGTSVYEQYF | TRBD2 | TRBV28 | many | TRBJ2-7
TGTGCCAGCAGTCCGGCAGGGGGGGCGGTTACTGAAGCTTTCTTT | CASSPAGGAVTEAFF | TRBD1 | TRBV28 | few | TRBJ1-1
TGTGCCAGCAGCTCATCGGGGCTGGCGGTTTACAACGAGCAGTACTTC | CASSSSGLAVYNEQYF | NA | TRBV7-8 | once | TRBJ2-7
TGTGCCGGCGGCTTCGACAGGTCCGGCGAGACCCAGTACTTC | CAGGFDRSGETQYF | NA | TRBV11-2 | NA | TRBJ2-5
TGTGCCATCGGCGACCGGGACAGCTGCGAGCAGTACTTC | CAIGDRDSCEQYF | TRBD1 | TRBV7-9 | NA | TRBJ2-7
TGTGCCAGCAGCGCGGTGCTTAGATCCTATAATGAGCAGTTCTTC | CASSAVLRSYNEQFF | NA | TRBV11-1 | NA | TRBJ2-1